This is a list of T cell receptor beta chains from one sample in a study of blood T cell repertoires in COVID-19. Sequenced by immunoSEQ multiplex PCR; TCRdb stores in-frame clones only, minus some. The sample has approximately 470,000 clones, 87% seen once. The sample consisted of PBMCs or T cells enriched from blood (not recorded which). The receptor source for this set is a woman under 30 who had recovered from COVID-19. CDR3s leave out the opening cysteine and the closing phenylalanine or tryptophan. A D gene is named only where the DNA matches it firmly.

d_call j_call cdr3_length v_call cdr3_aa
NA TRBJ1-5 12 TRBV30 AWSGHRVDQPQH
NA TRBJ1-2 13 TRBV5-1 ASSLRRGQLYGYT
NA TRBJ2-7 12 TRBV7-9 ASSLGLLGGEQY
NA TRBJ2-1 12 TRBV3-1/TRBV3-2 ASSQVYPVREQF
NA TRBJ1-1 10 TRBV3-1/TRBV3-2 ASSQTFHEAF
NA TRBJ1-1 11 TRBV11-2 ASSLGGGDLAF
NA TRBJ1-1 11 TRBV2 ASTSVGRQEAF
TRBD1 TRBJ1-4 12 TRBV2 ASSRQGMEEKLF
NA TRBJ2-1 12 TRBV7-9 ASSLLASMGEQF
NA TRBJ1-1 17 TRBV7-2 ASSLSFLTGNFMDTEAF
NA TRBJ1-2 10 TRBV9 ASSALSYGYT
TRBD1 TRBJ2-5 13 TRBV5-1 ASSLGQGIQETQY
NA TRBJ1-1 11 TRBV6-5 ASSLRGYTEAF
NA TRBJ1-1 11 TRBV30 AWLGRDPTEAF
NA TRBJ1-2 10 TRBV12-3/TRBV12-4 ASSAENYGYT
NA TRBJ1-6 13 TRBV28 ASRPAGSYNSPLH
NA TRBJ1-5 12 TRBV27 ASSFGTLGGPQH
TRBD2 TRBJ2-7 12 TRBV5-5 ASSEREFAYEQY
TRBD1 TRBJ2-2 14 TRBV14 ASSQPSGQGPGELF
NA TRBJ2-2 10 TRBV10-3 AFQGSGGELF
TRBD1 TRBJ1-5 13 TRBV18 ASSLATGANQPQH
TRBD1 TRBJ2-2 14 TRBV11-2 ASRLGLHRGPGELF
NA TRBJ1-1 10 TRBV30 AWSAGQLEAF
NA TRBJ2-7 13 TRBV6-5 ASRARSGLLYEQY
TRBD1 TRBJ1-1 12 TRBV5-8 ASSLQGAGTEAF
NA TRBJ1-2 11 TRBV10-3 ATLPSQDYGYT
NA TRBJ1-1 15 TRBV11-2 ASSSPLGGRGTAEAF
TRBD1 TRBJ2-2 10 TRBV29-1 SVRGLPGELF
NA TRBJ2-5 11 TRBV5-6 ASSPGPGETQY
NA TRBJ2-5 10 TRBV7-9 ASSSQAETQY
NA TRBJ1-3 14 TRBV7-6 ASSLPAGSSGNTIY
TRBD2 TRBJ2-7 12 TRBV5-1 ASSRFDSGYEQY
NA TRBJ1-2 10 TRBV12-5 ASGLGDSLTS
TRBD2 TRBJ2-5 13 TRBV19 ASSIELGLAADTY
TRBD1 TRBJ1-1 14 TRBV5-1 ASSLGAGGPNTEAF
NA TRBJ1-2 12 TRBV7-8 ASSLDRTAYGYT
TRBD1 TRBJ2-7 12 TRBV19 ASSLTGTVREQY
NA TRBJ2-3 13 TRBV18 ASSPGGERTDTQY
NA TRBJ1-5 15 TRBV30 AWSLGQGMTSNQPQH
TRBD1 TRBJ2-3 15 TRBV28 ASSTATGTGYTDTQY
NA TRBJ1-1 13 TRBV27 ASIPDGAGEPEAF
NA TRBJ1-3 11 TRBV3-1/TRBV3-2 ASTSASGNTIY
TRBD1 TRBJ1-1 13 TRBV3-1/TRBV3-2 ASSHSTGRNTEAF
NA TRBJ1-1 10 TRBV11-2 ASNSGGPEAF
NA TRBJ1-1 12 TRBV10-3 AISETRTATEAF
TRBD1 TRBJ1-2 11 TRBV6-5 ASSRGQGNGYT
TRBD1 TRBJ1-5 12 TRBV25-1 ASSGTGSTQPQH
TRBD2 TRBJ2-5 14 TRBV7-8 ASSSRRLAPRETQY